These 32 T cell receptor beta chains were all obtained from the same sample, sequenced in a study of blood T cell repertoires in COVID-19 (TCRdb year 2020). The library was prepared using the immunoSEQ multiplex PCR assay. What TCRdb holds here is the immuneACCESS table cut down to in-frame rearrangements. Part of the clones is not present; checked against another copy, under half of the missing clones reflect an unresolved V gene, and the others are unexplained. The sample has approximately 400,000 clones on record, approximately 80% of them singletons. The ten largest clonotypes hold about 1.2% of the sample. Sequences were obtained from peripheral blood. These receptors all stem from a human donor with acute or convalescent COVID-19. The donor label of this sample is uncertain.

This clone occurred once. The chain joins TRBV19 to TRBJ2-3; 8 nucleotides agree with TRBD2. The CDR3 contains 15 residues. The V gene's germline CDR1 is LNHDA and CDR2 SQIVND (reference sequence). With 4 bases clipped from V and 0 bases from J, the junction kept 3 bases outside the gene matches. Here the CDR3 reads CASSKLAVSTDTQYF. CDR3 DNA sequence: TGTGCCAGTAGTAAACTAGCGGTTAGCACAGATACGCAGTATTTT.

V usage is TRBV2 and J usage is TRBJ1-2; 8 bases are shared with TRBD1. This CDR3 spans 14 amino acids. The germline CDR1 and CDR2 sequences are SNHLY and FYNNEI. Trimming took 7 bases from V and 5 from J; bases not matched to a gene: 9. The CDR3: CASTRTGNFYGYTF. The CDR3 DNA reads as TGTGCCAGCACTCGGACAGGGAATTTTTATGGCTACACCTTC.

The chain is built from TRBV9 and TRBJ2-2; TRBD1 matches 7 bases. From germline, CDR1 is SGDLS and CDR2 YYNGEE. The CDR3 length is 15 residues. Trimming removed 5 bases from V and 5 bases from J; junction bases left unmatched: 9. The CDR3 loop reads CASRSRDRPTGELFF. CDR3 DNA sequence: TGTGCCAGCAGATCCCGGGACAGACCTACCGGGGAGCTGTTTTTT.

To note about this clone: This specimen includes other DNA sequences encoding the same CDR3. The CDR3 protein is CASSLPGGTGELFF. CDR3 in DNA: TGTGCCAGCAGTTTACCAGGAGGTACCGGGGAGCTGTTTTTT. The chain links TRBV28 to TRBJ2-2; maybe TRBD2 (5 bases). V gave up 2 bases and J gave up 5 bases, with 9 bases separating them. Germline assignment: CDR1 MDHEN and CDR2 SYDVKM. This CDR3 is 14 amino acids long.

The chain links TRBV25-1 to TRBJ1-4; TRBD1 aligns across 8 bases. Trimming cost V 10 bases and J 6 bases; bases outside gene matches: 1. Germline CDR1 and CDR2: MGHDK and SYGVNS. This CDR3 region has 11 residues. The CDR3 is CATRGHEKLFF. In DNA form, the CDR3 reads TGTGCCACCAGGGGGCATGAAAAACTGTTTTTT.

The chain couples TRBV6-1 to TRBJ2-5; the D gene is possibly TRBD2 (6 bases). The germline V and J ends were trimmed by 3 bases and 2 bases, with 10 bases remaining between them. The length of the CDR3 is 14 residues. The V gene's germline CDR1 is MNHNS and CDR2 SASEGT. The DNA of the CDR3 is TGTGCCAGCAGTGAGAGCGGGCAGCAAGAGACCCAGTACTTC. It codes for CASSESGQQETQYF.

The chain links TRBV5-1 to TRBJ2-5, with 9 positions matching TRBD2. This CDR3 spans 18 amino acids. Germline assignment: CDR1 SGHRS and CDR2 YFSETQ. The trim removed 0 bases at V and 4 bases at J, leaving 13 bases unmatched. The CDR3 bases are TGCGCCAGCAGCTTGGATCTGACTAGCGGAAAGGCGGGAGAGACCCAGTACTTC. Protein: CASSLDLTSGKAGETQYF.

The V gene is TRBV7-8, the J gene TRBJ2-3; D is perhaps TRBD2 (6 bases). The V end lost 5 bases, the J end lost 2 bases, and 14 bases lay between the germline ends. The CDR3 extends over 15 amino acids. Looked up from germline, CDR1 is SGHVS and CDR2 is FQNEAQ. The CDR3: CASSKLLAATDTQYF. The CDR3 nucleotides read TGTGCCAGCAGCAAATTACTAGCAGCCACAGATACGCAGTATTTT.

The gene calls are TRBV2 and TRBJ2-3; D gene ambiguous. From germline, CDR1 is SNHLY and CDR2 FYNNEI. The CDR3 extends over 11 amino acids. The V end lost 5 bases, the J end lost 4 bases, and 4 bases lay between the germline ends. This chain's CDR3 is CASSLADTQYF. CDR3 bases: TGTGCCAGCAGTCTCGCAGATACGCAGTATTTT.

The sample holds one count of this clone. The J gene is TRBJ1-6, the V gene TRBV7-9, with D maybe TRBD1 (5 bases). Trimming cost V 1 base and J 7 bases, with 11 bases left between them. Germline CDR1 is SEHNR and CDR2 is FQNEAQ (reference sequence). The CDR3 has 15 amino acids. CDR3 sequence reads: CASSLVGGVNSPLHF. The DNA for the CDR3 is TGTGCCAGCAGCTTAGTTGGGGGGGTGAATTCACCCCTCCACTTT.

V usage is TRBV9 and J usage is TRBJ2-3; the D is unclear. From germline, CDR1 is SGDLS and CDR2 YYNGEE. The CDR3 totals 13 residues. V was trimmed by 1 base and J by 4 bases, leaving 7 bases between them. In DNA form, the CDR3 reads TGTGCCAGCAGCGTATCCCGCGCAGATACGCAGTATTTT. This encodes CASSVSRADTQYF.

The genes are TRBV9 and TRBJ2-1; tentative D call: TRBD1 (6 bases). This CDR3 spans 12 amino acids. The germline V gene has CDR1 SGDLS and CDR2 YYNGEE. Trimming stripped 4 bases from V and 6 bases from J, with 8 bases between. The CDR3 DNA reads TGTGCCAGCAGCCTGGACAGCAATGAGCAGTTCTTC. Translating gives CASSLDSNEQFF.

This clone was counted once. The rearrangement uses TRBV12-3 or TRBV12-4 and TRBJ2-7, with D perhaps matching TRBD2 (5 bases). The V and J ends lost 8 bases and 4 bases respectively, with 15 bases between them. The CDR3 consists of 13 residues. The CDR3 loop reads CASSRVLGYEQYF. CDR3 nucleotide sequence: TGTGCCAGCTCGAGGGTCCTGGGGTACGAGCAGTACTTC.

This chain links TRBV7-8 with TRBJ1-4, with D possibly TRBD1 on 5 matching bases. V lost 0 bases to trimming and J lost 7 bases, with 15 bases between them. Germline V gene sequence: CDR1 SGHVS, CDR2 FQNEAQ. The CDR3 sequence is 16 residues long. The CDR3 is CASSLAQGRVGEKLFF. CDR3 bases: TGTGCCAGCAGCTTAGCGCAGGGCAGGGTTGGTGAAAAACTGTTTTTT.

This sequence joins TRBV7-9 and TRBJ1-2; D uncertain. Trimming stripped 4 bases from V and 6 bases from J, with 9 bases between. This CDR3 comprises 12 residues. Germline-derived CDR1 and CDR2 are SEHNR and FQNEAQ (reference sequence). CDR3 region: CASSSPQDGYTF. As DNA, the CDR3 is TGTGCCAGCAGCTCCCCGCAGGATGGCTACACCTTC.

This chain links TRBV30 with TRBJ1-5; D unclear. The CDR3 consists of 15 residues. Deletions cut 0 bases from V and 1 base from J, with 10 bases between. Germline CDR1 and CDR2: GTSNPN and SVGIG (reference sequence). CDR3 amino acids: CAWSVAFGSNQPQHF. CDR3 coding DNA: TGTGCCTGGAGTGTTGCATTCGGGAGCAATCAGCCCCAGCATTTT.

The DNA of the CDR3 is TGTGCCAGTCGCTGGGGAGCGACTAATGAGCAGTTCTTC. This encodes CASRWGATNEQFF. This chain links TRBV19 with TRBJ2-1, with a possible D match to TRBD2 (5 bases). V was shortened by 8 bases and J by 7 bases, with 15 bases between the two germline ends. The CDR3 is 13 residues long. Germline assignment: CDR1 LNHDA and CDR2 SQIVND (reference sequence).

The table lists this clone with a count of one. The genes are TRBV12-5 and TRBJ1-6, with 7 bases fitting TRBD1. CDR1 is LGHNT, CDR2 FRNRAP, per germline. V was pared by 3 bases and J by 10 bases, with 9 bases of the junction left unmatched. CDR3 length equals 15 residues. CDR3 residues: CASGFSGQVGSPLHF. As DNA, the CDR3 is TGTGCTAGTGGTTTTTCCGGACAGGTTGGCTCACCCCTCCACTTT.

In DNA form, the CDR3 reads TGTGCCAGCAGCCAACACCAGGCATACGAAAAACTGTTTTTT. Translated, it gives CASSQHQAYEKLFF. The chain joins TRBV3-1 (or the pseudogene TRBV3-2) to TRBJ1-4; D is uncertain. Deletions cut 2 bases from V and 8 bases from J, with 12 bases between. CDR3 length: 14 residues. Per germline, CDR1 LGHDT and CDR2 YNNKEL (reference sequence).

The chain is built from TRBV7-2 and TRBJ1-4; D call uncertain. V lost 0 bases, J lost 7 bases, and 9 bases lay in between. The germline CDR1 and CDR2 sequences are SGHTA and FQGNSA. The CDR3 loop spans 14 amino acids. Here the CDR3 reads CASSLAGVAEKLFF. The CDR3 DNA follows: TGTGCCAGCAGCTTAGCGGGTGTAGCTGAAAAACTGTTTTTT.

This clone was counted once. The chain is built from TRBV11-2 and TRBJ2-7; TRBD1 is a possible D gene (5 bases). Trimming left V 0 bases short and J 5 bases short, with 14 bases between. The germline V gene has CDR1 SGHAT and CDR2 FQNNGV. This CDR3 has 15 amino acids. The CDR3 nucleotides are TGTGCCAGCAGCTTAGAGGGTCAGGGTTTCAACGAGCAGTACTTC. Translation: CASSLEGQGFNEQYF.

The gene calls are TRBV2 and TRBJ1-1; possible D gene TRBD1, 5 bases. Germline CDR1 and CDR2: SNHLY and FYNNEI. The ends were cut back, 4 bases at V and 5 bases at J, with 11 bases in the middle. This CDR3 region has 13 residues. The CDR3 protein is CASSVGRETEAFF. In DNA, the CDR3 is TGTGCCAGCAGTGTGGGGCGGGAGACTGAAGCTTTCTTT. The full variable domain, its missing parts supplied by reference TRBV2 and TRBJ1-1, is EPEVTQTPSHQVTQMGQEVILRCVPISNHLYFYWYRQILGQKVEFLVSFYNNEISEKSEIFDDQFSVERPDGSNFTLKIRSTKLEDSAMYFCASSVGRETEAFFGQGTRLTVV.

CDR3 region: CASSPIPAGTTGELFF. CDR3 nucleotide sequence: TGTGCCAGCTCACCAATCCCAGCGGGGACGACCGGGGAGCTGTTTTTT. The chain carries TRBV18 and TRBJ2-2; 7 bases align to TRBD2. Germline V gives CDR1 KGHSH, CDR2 LQKENI. CDR3 length: 16 residues. Unmatched junction bases numbered 8, after V lost 2 bases and J lost 5 bases. The full variable domain, in which reference TRBV18 and TRBJ2-2 provide the parts outside the CDR3, is NAGVMQNPRHLVRRRGQEARLRCSPMKGHSHVYWYRQLPEEGLKFMVYLQKENIIDESGMPKERFSAEFPKEGPSILRIQQVVRGDSAAYFCASSPIPAGTTGELFFGEGSRLTVL.

The V and J genes are TRBV18 and TRBJ1-3; the match to TRBD1 covers 7 bases. CDR3 size: 16 residues. V was pared by 2 bases and J by 6 bases, with 10 bases of the junction left unmatched. The V gene's germline CDR1 is KGHSH and CDR2 LQKENI. CDR3 nucleotide sequence: TGTGCCAGCTCACCAACGGATAACAGGGGTGCAAACACCATATATTTT. This sequence encodes CASSPTDNRGANTIYF.

This clone was seen more than once but under ten times. This sequence joins TRBV5-1 and TRBJ2-7; 9 nucleotides line up with TRBD1. Germline CDR1 SGHRS, CDR2 YFSETQ. V dropped 7 bases and J dropped 5; count of bases not matched to a gene: 4. The length of the CDR3 is 12 residues. CDR3 residues: CASGQGSHEQYF. The CDR3 coding sequence is TGCGCCAGCGGACAGGGGTCCCACGAGCAGTACTTC.

V and J are TRBV11-2 and TRBJ2-5; 8 bases fit TRBD2. CDR3 length: 14 residues. From germline, CDR1 is SGHAT and CDR2 FQNNGV. J gave up 4 bases and V 6 bases, and 7 bases lay outside the gene matches. Here the CDR3 DNA reads TGTGCCAGCAGTTACCAGCGGGGGCGAGAGACCCAGTACTTC. Its translation: CASSYQRGRETQYF.

V is TRBV4-2 and J is TRBJ1-4; 9 bases match TRBD1. The CDR3 totals 16 residues. Germline values: CDR1 LGHNA, CDR2 YNFKEQ. V was clipped by 3 bases and J by 4 bases; unmatched bases: 6. CDR3 in DNA: TGTGCCAGCAGCCAGGGACAGGGTGGCAGTAATGAAAAACTGTTTTTT. Protein: CASSQGQGGSNEKLFF.

The chain joins TRBV6-5 to TRBJ1-5, with D maybe TRBD1 (5 bases). With 0 bases removed from V and 3 bases from J, the gap between germline ends came to 9 bases. Germline V gene lookup returns CDR1 MNHEY and CDR2 SVGAGI. The CDR3 contains 15 residues. CDR3 in amino acids: CASSYSRQNNQPQHF. CDR3 nucleotide sequence: TGTGCCAGCAGTTACTCCCGACAGAACAATCAGCCCCAGCATTTT.

The V and J genes are TRBV20-1 and TRBJ2-1, with 8 bases lining up with TRBD2. This CDR3 has 13 residues. V shed 3 bases, J shed 5 bases, and the junction held 3 bases outside the gene matches. Germline V gives CDR1 DFQATT, CDR2 SNEGSKA (reference sequence). In DNA form, the CDR3 reads TGCAGTGCTAGTCGGGGGGGGAACAATGAGCAGTTCTTC. As protein: CSASRGGNNEQFF.

As to this clone: Other DNA sequences of this sample code for an identical CDR3. The CDR3 region is CASSYSRSNQPQHF. CDR3 nucleotides: TGTGCCAGCAGTTACTCACGGTCCAATCAGCCCCAGCATTTT. The chain couples TRBV6-5 to TRBJ1-5; no clear D gene. Looked up from germline, CDR1 is MNHEY and CDR2 is SVGAGI. This CDR3 region has 14 residues. Trimming took 0 bases from V and 3 from J, leaving 6 bases between them.

The chain is built from TRBV5-5 and TRBJ2-5; 9 bases are a match to TRBD1. V trimming: 2 bases; J trimming: 5 bases; junction bases outside the gene matches: 7. The germline CDR1 and CDR2 sequences are SGHKS and YYEKEE (reference sequence). The CDR3 extends over 15 amino acids. In DNA form, the CDR3 reads TGTGCCAGCAGCTTCCCACAGGGGGCGGGGGAGACCCAGTACTTC. This codes for CASSFPQGAGETQYF.

V usage is TRBV7-2 and J usage is TRBJ2-5, with 8 bases matching TRBD2. The germline CDR1 and CDR2 sequences are SGHTA and FQGNSA. The CDR3 is 16 residues long. V lost 1 base, J lost 2 bases, and 6 bases stayed unmatched. CDR3 amino acids: CASSLGHGGGQETQYF. The CDR3 nucleotides read TGTGCCAGCAGCTTAGGCCACGGCGGGGGGCAAGAGACCCAGTACTTC.